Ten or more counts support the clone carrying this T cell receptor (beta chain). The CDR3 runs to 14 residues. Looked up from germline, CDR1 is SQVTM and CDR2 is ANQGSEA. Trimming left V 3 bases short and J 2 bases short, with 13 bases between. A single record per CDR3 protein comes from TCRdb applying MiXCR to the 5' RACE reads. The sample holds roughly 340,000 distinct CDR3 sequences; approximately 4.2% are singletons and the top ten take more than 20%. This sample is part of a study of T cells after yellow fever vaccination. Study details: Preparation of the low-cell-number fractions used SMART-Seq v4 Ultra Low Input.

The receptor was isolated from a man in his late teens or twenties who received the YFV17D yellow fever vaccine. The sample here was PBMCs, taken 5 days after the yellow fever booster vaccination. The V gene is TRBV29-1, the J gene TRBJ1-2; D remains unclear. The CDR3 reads CSVEEPPRNYGYTF. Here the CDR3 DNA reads TGCAGCGTTGAGGAGCCGCCGAGGAACTATGGCTACACCTTC.